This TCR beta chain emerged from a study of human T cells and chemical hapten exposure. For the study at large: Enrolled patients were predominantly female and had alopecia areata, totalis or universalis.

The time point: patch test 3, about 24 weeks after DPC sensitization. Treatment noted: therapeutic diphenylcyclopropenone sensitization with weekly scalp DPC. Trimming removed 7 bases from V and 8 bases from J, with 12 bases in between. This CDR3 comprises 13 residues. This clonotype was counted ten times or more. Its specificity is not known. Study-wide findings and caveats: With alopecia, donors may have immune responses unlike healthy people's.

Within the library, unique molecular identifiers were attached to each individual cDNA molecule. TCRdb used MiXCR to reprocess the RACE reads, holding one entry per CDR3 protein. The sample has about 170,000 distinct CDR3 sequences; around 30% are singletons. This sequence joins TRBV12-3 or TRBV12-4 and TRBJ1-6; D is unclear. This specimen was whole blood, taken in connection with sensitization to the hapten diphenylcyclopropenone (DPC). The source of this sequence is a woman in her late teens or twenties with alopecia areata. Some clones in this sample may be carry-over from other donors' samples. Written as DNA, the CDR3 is TGTGCCAGCACCTATAGCGGGTATTCACCCCTCCACTTT. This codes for CASTYSGYSPLHF.